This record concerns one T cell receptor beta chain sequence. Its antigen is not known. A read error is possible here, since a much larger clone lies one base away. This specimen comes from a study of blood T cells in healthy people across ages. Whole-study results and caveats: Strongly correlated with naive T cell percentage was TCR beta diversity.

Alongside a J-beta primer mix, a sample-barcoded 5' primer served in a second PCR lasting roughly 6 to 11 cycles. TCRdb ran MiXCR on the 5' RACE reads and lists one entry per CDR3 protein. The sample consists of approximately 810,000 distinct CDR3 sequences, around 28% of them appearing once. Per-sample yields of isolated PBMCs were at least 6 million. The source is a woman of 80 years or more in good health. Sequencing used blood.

CDR3 loop: CASSLVSGTGGNEQYF. The CDR3 nucleotides read TGTGCCAGCAGCTTAGTGTCCGGGACAGGGGGCAATGAGCAGTACTTC. This chain links TRBV7-9 with TRBJ2-5; 12 bases map to TRBD1. This CDR3 has 16 amino acids. The V and J ends lost 1 base and 11 bases, in that order; junction bases with no gene match: 11. Germline CDR1 SEHNR, CDR2 FQNEAQ (reference sequence).